These T cell receptor beta chains were read from a single sample in a study of T-cell reconstitution after alpha-beta-depleted transplantation in children. In TCRdb, the PCR reads were re-called with MiXCR into one record per CDR3 protein. Of about 500,000 distinct CDR3 sequences listed, more than 9.5% are singletons. Here the sequenced sample was PBMCs, mostly from graft donor cells, taken 180 days after TCRalphabeta/CD19-depleted stem cell transplant. These TCRs come from a female patient younger than 10 who had a stem cell transplant for aplastic anemia, so the T cells may come from the graft donor. CDR3s include the opening cysteine and the closing phenylalanine or tryptophan. Each record gives: D gene, J gene, clone size, V gene, CDR3 DNA, CDR3 protein. The D gene is left open where the match is weak. For some rows the clone size is stated as once, few or many, or as a class when expanded; others skip it.

>TRBD1|TRBJ2-3|.|TRBV29-1
TGCAGCGTTATTAGGGGGCAGGGCACAGATACGCAGTATTTT
CSVIRGQGTDTQYF
>.|TRBJ2-6|.|TRBV4-3
TGCGCCAGCAGCCAGTATACTGGGGCCAACGTCCTGACTTTC
CASSQYTGANVLTF
>TRBD2|TRBJ2-2|.|TRBV6-5
TGTGCCAGCAGTGACTCCTCTAGCGGGAGAACCGGGGAGCTGTTTTTT
CASSDSSSGRTGELFF
>.|TRBJ1-1|.|TRBV7-9
TGTGCCAGCAGCCCCCCCGGCAGGGGATTCGCTGAAGCTTTCTTT
CASSPPGRGFAEAFF
>.|TRBJ2-1|.|TRBV19
TGTGCCAGTACAGGCCGACAGGCCCACAATGAGCAGTTCTTC
CASTGRQAHNEQFF
>.|TRBJ2-1|many|TRBV27
TGTGCCAGCAGTACCCTGGGTGAGCAGTTCTTC
CASSTLGEQFF
>TRBD2|TRBJ2-1|few|TRBV18
TGTGCCAGCTCACCATCCCTAGCGGGAGGGCCCAATGAGCAGTTCTTC
CASSPSLAGGPNEQFF
>.|TRBJ2-7|.|TRBV6-6
TGTGCCAGCAGTTACAGGGAATCCGAGCAGTACTTC
CASSYRESEQYF
>.|TRBJ2-6|few|TRBV18
TGTGCCAGCTCACCAAAAGCAGGGGCTGGGGCCAACGTCCTGACTTTC
CASSPKAGAGANVLTF
>TRBD1|TRBJ2-1|few|TRBV4-3
TGCGCCAGCAGCCAAGTGGACAGGGCCTACAATGAGCAGTTCTTC
CASSQVDRAYNEQFF
>TRBD2|TRBJ2-1|.|TRBV6-2/TRBV6-3
TGTGCCGGCTCCGGGACTACCTTATACAATGAGCAGTTCTTC
CAGSGTTLYNEQFF